The 22 T cell receptor beta chains presented below share a single source sample, sequenced in a study of T cell repertoires in cytomegalovirus infection. TCRdb called the reads again in MiXCR, with one record for every CDR3 protein. The sample has about 240,000 distinct CDR3 sequences; approximately 7% are singletons. The sequenced sample was PBMCs. These TCRs come from a human donor in good health (CMV status not recorded). Some clones in this sample may be carry-over from other donors' samples.

The chain couples TRBV29-1 to TRBJ2-2; D not resolved. This CDR3 is 13 amino acids long. Germline V CDR1 and CDR2: SQVTM, ANQGSEA. Trimming left V 4 bases short and J 1 base short, with 7 bases between. The chain's CDR3 is CSVGLLNTGELFF. Written as DNA, the CDR3 is TGCAGCGTTGGCCTACTGAACACCGGGGAGCTGTTTTTT.

In this sample, this clonotype turned up many times. The chain links TRBV27 to TRBJ1-5; TRBD1 matches at 9 bases. Looked up from germline, CDR1 is MNHEY and CDR2 is SMNVEV (reference sequence). The CDR3 loop spans 15 amino acids. V dropped 5 bases and J dropped 3; count of bases not matched to a gene: 5. CDR3 region: CASSLQGANNQPQHF. The CDR3 bases are TGTGCCAGCAGTCTACAGGGGGCGAACAATCAGCCCCAGCATTTT.

This clonotype has a count of ten or more. V and J are TRBV5-1 and TRBJ2-7, with D hard to call. The CDR3 has 14 residues. CDR1 and CDR2 from the germline V gene are SGHRS and YFSETQ. V was shortened by 4 bases and J by 0 bases, with 11 bases between the two germline ends. CDR3 nucleotide sequence: TGCGCCAGCAGCAGAGACGCGAGCTCCTACGAGCAGTACTTC. It yields the protein CASSRDASSYEQYF.

This clonotype was recorded at least ten times. V usage is TRBV6-1 and J usage is TRBJ2-3, with 9 bases aligning to TRBD2. The CDR3 consists of 14 residues. The V and J ends lost 4 bases and 3 bases, in that order; junction bases with no gene match: 2. Germline V CDR1 and CDR2: MNHNS, SASEGT. The CDR3 reads CASSGLAETDTQYF. CDR3 coding DNA: TGTGCCAGCAGTGGACTAGCGGAAACAGATACGCAGTATTTT.

This clonotype was seen many times. This chain links TRBV19 with TRBJ1-6, with TRBD1 identical over 7 bases. This CDR3 comprises 14 residues. V gave up 7 bases and J gave up 8 bases; unmatched junction bases: 8. Germline-derived CDR1 and CDR2 are LNHDA and SQIVND (reference sequence). The CDR3 nucleotides read TGTGCCAGTAAATTCGGCGGGACAGATTCACCCCTCCACTTT. It specifies CASKFGGTDSPLHF. Full variable domain (outside the CDR3, taken from reference TRBV19 and TRBJ1-6): DGGITQSPKYLFRKEGQNVTLSCEQNLNHDAMYWYRQDPGQGLRLIYYSQIVNDFQKGDIAEGYSVSREKKESFPLTVTSAQKNPTAFYLCASKFGGTDSPLHFGNGTRLTVT.

There are many counts of this clonotype. The chain employs TRBV2 and TRBJ2-4, with 10 bases matching TRBD1. The CDR3 has 18 amino acids. The germline V gene encodes CDR1 SNHLY and CDR2 FYNNEI. Germline trimming cut 1 base from V and 6 bases from J; bases unmatched to any gene: 12. DNA of the CDR3: TGTGCCAGCAGTGAAGGGTCCCTTCGGACAGGGGGTGGAAACATTCAGTACTTC. Its protein product is CASSEGSLRTGGGNIQYF.

This clonotype was counted ten times or more. The V gene is TRBV20-1, the J gene TRBJ2-1; the D is unclear. CDR1 and CDR2 from the germline V gene are DFQATT and SNEGSKA (reference sequence). The length of the CDR3 is 11 residues. V lost 0 bases to trimming and J lost 7 bases, with 4 bases between them. In nucleotides, the CDR3 is TGCAGTGCTAGAGATAGAAATGAGCAGTTCTTC. It specifies CSARDRNEQFF.

The chain is built from TRBV29-1 and TRBJ1-2, with a tentative D call TRBD1 (6 bases). This CDR3 comprises 13 residues. The germline V and J ends were trimmed by 6 bases and 8 bases, with 19 bases remaining between them. CDR1 is SQVTM, CDR2 ANQGSEA, per germline. The CDR3 sequence: CSVPPTGLGGYTF. CDR3 coding DNA: TGCAGCGTCCCACCCACAGGGCTCGGGGGCTACACCTTC.

This clonotype was counted at least ten times. The gene calls are TRBV20-1 and TRBJ1-6, with unresolved D. This CDR3 comprises 14 residues. Trimming pared 2 bases from V and 4 bases from J, leaving 9 bases between. Germline CDR1 is DFQATT and CDR2 is SNEGSKA (reference sequence). The chain's CDR3 is CSARTAAYNSPLHF. Written as DNA, the CDR3 is TGCAGTGCTAGAACGGCAGCATATAATTCACCCCTCCACTTT.

This clonotype has ten or more counts. The chain uses TRBV10-3 and TRBJ2-1, with a tentative D call TRBD2 (7 bases). The V end lost 0 bases, the J end lost 9 bases, and 24 bases lay between the germline ends. This CDR3 is built from 18 residues. The V gene's germline CDR1 is ENHRY and CDR2 SYGVKD. The CDR3: CAISESGGRGNLHAEQFF. CDR3 coding DNA: TGTGCCATCAGTGAGTCCGGGGGGCGGGGGAATCTACATGCTGAGCAGTTCTTC.

This clonotype came up many times. J is TRBJ2-3 and V is TRBV6-2 or TRBV6-3, with a weak D call TRBD1 (6 bases). CDR3 size: 16 residues. The V end was cut by 0 bases, the J end by 1 base, with 11 bases between. Germline CDR1 MNHEY, CDR2 SVGEGT. In nucleotides, the CDR3 is TGTGCCAGCAGTTACTCCGGGACATCTGGCACAGATACGCAGTATTTT. Encoded protein: CASSYSGTSGTDTQYF.

In this sample, this clonotype turned up many times. The chain carries TRBV12-5 and TRBJ2-1; 8 bases align to TRBD2. The CDR3 totals 11 residues. Germline CDR1 is LGHNT and CDR2 is FRNRAP. The V gene end was trimmed by 7 bases and the J gene end by 8 bases; junction bases not matched to a gene: 1. The CDR3 DNA sequence: TGTGCTAGTGCCGGGGGGGATGAGCAGTTCTTC. Amino acids: CASAGGDEQFF.

In its sample, this clonotype was seen a few times. CDR3 amino acids: CSVVGRDGYTF. The CDR3 DNA follows: TGCAGCGTTGTGGGTAGGGACGGCTACACCTTC. The rearrangement uses TRBV29-1 and TRBJ1-2; TRBD1 might be the D (5 bases). The CDR3 loop spans 11 amino acids. From germline, CDR1 is SQVTM and CDR2 ANQGSEA. Trimming stripped 4 bases from V and 8 bases from J, with 11 bases between. Full variable domain (rest looked up from reference TRBV29-1 and TRBJ1-2): SAVISQKPSRDICQRGTSLTIQCQVDSQVTMMFWYRQQPGQSLTLIATANQGSEATYESGFVIDKFPISRPNLTFSTLTVSNMSPEDSSIYLCSVVGRDGYTFGSGTRLTVV.

This clonotype was recorded many times. The rearrangement links TRBV4-1 to TRBJ1-1; D is perhaps TRBD1 (6 bases). Germline V CDR1 and CDR2: MGHRA, YSYEKL. This CDR3 comprises 16 residues. V was clipped by 1 base and J by 10 bases, with 22 bases between them. The CDR3 nucleotides are TGCGCCAGCAGCCAAGGGGAAGCGGCAGGGGCATTCGTAGCTTTCTTT. Translating gives CASSQGEAAGAFVAFF.

As to this clonotype: This may be a read error, as it is one base from a much larger clone. This chain links TRBV6-2 or TRBV6-3 with TRBJ1-5, with no clear D. The CDR3 covers 14 residues. The germline gives CDR1 MNHEY, CDR2 SVGEGT. The CDR3 DNA is TGTGCCAGCAGGAGTAGGGCACACGATCAGCCCCAGCTTTTT. Translation gives CASRSRAHDQPQLF.

In its sample, this clonotype was seen many times. The chain has TRBV6-2 or TRBV6-3 and TRBJ2-7; D not resolved. The CDR3 covers 14 residues. V lost 0 bases and J 0 bases, leaving 6 bases between the germline ends. CDR1 and CDR2 from the germline V gene are MNHEY and SVGEGT. The CDR3 DNA is TGTGCCAGCAGTTACTCGCCAAGCTCCTACGAGCAGTACTTC. Translation gives CASSYSPSSYEQYF.

Many counts were recorded for this clonotype. This chain uses TRBV7-2 with TRBJ1-1; no clear D. Deletions cut 8 bases from V and 3 bases from J, with 13 bases between. The CDR3 runs 13 residues. Germline lookup yields CDR1 SGHTA and CDR2 FQGNSA. CDR3 in DNA: TGTGCCAGCGGTCCGGACCCCTACACTGAAGCTTTCTTT. It encodes CASGPDPYTEAFF.

In its sample, this clonotype was seen many times. CDR3 sequence (DNA): TGCAGCGTTGACAACAGCTACACCGGGGAGCTGTTTTTT. Protein: CSVDNSYTGELFF. This rearrangement joins TRBV29-1 to TRBJ2-2; unclear D gene. The CDR3 extends over 13 amino acids. The germline CDR1 and CDR2 sequences are SQVTM and ANQGSEA. Trimming removed 3 bases from V and 3 bases from J, with 8 bases in between.

The sample holds many counts of this clonotype. The genes are TRBV28 and TRBJ1-1; no clear D. This CDR3 comprises 16 residues. V gave up 4 bases and J gave up 0 bases, with 15 bases separating them. Germline CDR1 is MDHEN and CDR2 is SYDVKM. CDR3 region: CASSSAIGPLNTEAFF. CDR3 nucleotide sequence: TGTGCCAGCAGTTCCGCCATCGGCCCCCTGAACACTGAAGCTTTCTTT.

This clonotype appeared many times. This rearrangement joins TRBV2 to TRBJ1-2; maybe TRBD1 (6 bases). The germline gives CDR1 SNHLY, CDR2 FYNNEI. The CDR3 runs to 15 residues. Trimming removed 0 bases at V and 2 bases at J, with 10 bases between. CDR3 nucleotides: TGTGCCAGCAGTGAAGCGCCAGGGGCGAACTATGGCTACACCTTC. Translating it yields CASSEAPGANYGYTF.

V gene TRBV20-1 combines with J gene TRBJ2-2; 7 positions agree with TRBD2. This CDR3 contains 13 residues. V lost 5 bases and J lost 6; bases outside the gene matches: 6. The germline CDR1 and CDR2 sequences are DFQATT and SNEGSKA (reference sequence). The CDR3 region has the DNA TGCAGTGCTTGGGGGGGGGAGGCCGGGGAGCTGTTTTTT. Amino acid sequence: CSAWGGEAGELFF.

In this sample, this clonotype turned up many times. This chain links TRBV6-1 with TRBJ2-4, with 8 bases fitting TRBD1. The CDR3 spans 12 residues. V shed 6 bases and J 6 bases; nucleotides not matched to a gene: 1. Germline-derived CDR1 and CDR2 are MNHNS and SASEGT. The CDR3 here is CASRTGVNIQYF. The DNA of the CDR3 is TGTGCCAGCAGGACAGGGGTAAACATTCAGTACTTC.